Presented here are 15 T cell receptor beta chains from one specimen sequenced in a study of cytomegalovirus exposure and HLA in healthy donors. Vbeta (60) and Jbeta (13) primers were used in the PCR. Sequencing used immunoSEQ multiplex PCR; TCRdb keeps in-frame clones, though not all of them. Of about 120,000 clones in the sample, about 80% were seen once. The source material was PBMCs. All receptors come from a man aged 60 to 75 in good health and CMV-seropositive.

This clone was observed a handful of times. It is unclear where the CDR3 begins or ends on the DNA, so no DNA is shown, and the CDR3 is as TCRdb lists it. This rearrangement joins TRBV10-3 to TRBJ2-3; the listed D gene, TRBD1, was not tested against the DNA. Ends included, the CDR3 has 17 residues. Germline V gene lookup returns CDR1 ENHRY and CDR2 SYGVKD. CDR3 residues: CAISESSGQGDTDTQYF.

This clone was seen a handful of times. The chain couples TRBV7-8 to TRBJ1-5, with TRBD1 matching 7 bases. Germline trimming cut 8 bases from V and 4 bases from J; bases unmatched to any gene: 5. The CDR3 is 13 residues long. Germline V gives CDR1 SGHVS, CDR2 FQNEAQ. The CDR3 reads CASGDSRNQPQHF. The CDR3 coding sequence is TGTGCCAGCGGGGACAGCCGTAATCAGCCCCAGCATTTT. The full variable domain, rest sourced from reference TRBV7-8 and TRBJ1-5, is GAGVSQSPRYKVAKRGQDVALRCDPISGHVSLFWYQQALGQGPEFLTYFQNEAQLDKSGLPSDRFFAERPEGSVSTLKIQRTQQEDSAVYLCASGDSRNQPQHFGDGTRLSIL.

This chain's CDR3 is CASSFLSGGANGKQFF. CDR3 nucleotide sequence: TGCGCCAGCAGCTTCCTTAGCGGGGGGGCCAACGGGAAGCAGTTCTTC. The chain is built from TRBV5-1 and TRBJ2-1; 11 nucleotides agree with TRBD2. The CDR3 sequence is 16 residues long. V lost 2 bases, J lost 11 bases, and 12 bases stayed unmatched. CDR1 and CDR2 from the germline V gene are SGHRS and YFSETQ.

V and J are TRBV10-3 and TRBJ2-7; a weak D match, TRBD2 (6 bases). The CDR3 is 11 amino acids. V dropped 6 bases and J dropped 6 bases, with 9 bases sitting between them. CDR1 and CDR2 (germline): ENHRY, SYGVKD. This CDR3 is CAISLSGEQYF. DNA of the CDR3: TGTGCCATCAGCCTTAGCGGCGAGCAGTACTTC.

There are a few counts of this clone. The rearrangement joins TRBV9 to TRBJ2-6; 8 bases fit TRBD1. Trimming cost V 5 bases and J 4 bases; bases outside gene matches: 5. CDR1 is SGDLS, CDR2 YYNGEE, per germline. This CDR3 contains 15 residues. CDR3 in amino acids: CASSRTGSGANVLTF. CDR3 DNA: TGTGCCAGCAGTCGGACAGGGTCCGGGGCCAACGTCCTGACTTTC.

This chain links TRBV30 with TRBJ1-3, with a possible D match to TRBD1 (6 bases). Germline CDR1 is GTSNPN and CDR2 is SVGIG (reference sequence). V was clipped by 8 bases and J by 2 bases, with 13 bases between them. This CDR3 spans 13 amino acids. CDR3 DNA sequence: TGTGCCGGGTCCGCAGGGGCTGGAAACACCATATATTTT. Residues: CAGSAGAGNTIYF.

In its sample, this clone was seen a few times. V is TRBV6-1 and J is TRBJ2-1, with TRBD2 matching 9 bases. The CDR3 totals 14 residues. The ends lost 6 bases at V and 4 bases at J; junction bases unmatched: 4. Germline CDR1 MNHNS, CDR2 SASEGT. The CDR3: CASSELAGYNEQFF. The CDR3 DNA sequence: TGTGCCAGCAGCGAACTAGCGGGTTACAATGAGCAGTTCTTC.

The chain is built from TRBV27 and TRBJ2-7, with TRBD2 matching over 8 bases. This CDR3 has 15 amino acids. The germline CDR1 and CDR2 sequences are MNHEY and SMNVEV (reference sequence). Trimming at V came to 6 bases and at J to 5 bases, leaving 12 bases not matched to a gene. CDR3 in DNA: TGTGCCAGCAGGCCGGGGGGGCCCCACCTGAACGAGCAGTACTTC. Residues: CASRPGGPHLNEQYF.

The chain links TRBV11-2 to TRBJ1-2; 8 nucleotides align to TRBD1. CDR3 length: 15 residues. Germline V lookup: CDR1 SGHAT, CDR2 FQNNGV. V trimming: 3 bases; J trimming: 5 bases; junction bases outside the gene matches: 8. CDR3 in amino acids: CASSFGAGGDYGYTF. For the CDR3, the DNA is TGTGCCAGCAGCTTTGGGGCAGGGGGCGATTATGGCTACACCTTC.

The genes are TRBV2 and TRBJ2-7, with 8 bases identical to TRBD2. Germline V lookup: CDR1 SNHLY, CDR2 FYNNEI. This CDR3 comprises 16 residues. V dropped 0 bases and J dropped 2; count of bases not matched to a gene: 6. CDR3 region: CASSEALAGSTYEQYF. Written as DNA, the CDR3 is TGTGCCAGCAGTGAAGCGTTAGCGGGAAGTACCTACGAGCAGTACTTC.

V usage is TRBV2 and J usage is TRBJ2-7; D gene uncertain. This CDR3 has 15 amino acids. V was clipped by 3 bases and J by 2 bases, with 14 bases between them. Germline CDR1 reads SNHLY; CDR2 reads FYNNEI. CDR3 bases: TGTGCCAGCAGTGAGTGGGCAGGTAAAGCCTACGAGCAGTACTTC. It encodes CASSEWAGKAYEQYF. Full variable domain (remainder filled in from reference TRBV2 and TRBJ2-7): EPEVTQTPSHQVTQMGQEVILRCVPISNHLYFYWYRQILGQKVEFLVSFYNNEISEKSEIFDDQFSVERPDGSNFTLKIRSTKLEDSAMYFCASSEWAGKAYEQYFGPGTRLTVT.

This sequence joins TRBV19 and TRBJ1-2, with 9 bases fitting TRBD1. The CDR3 covers 15 residues. V trimming: 8 bases; J trimming: 4 bases; junction bases outside the gene matches: 11. From germline, CDR1 is LNHDA and CDR2 SQIVND (reference sequence). The CDR3 region is CASSGTGPIGYGYTF. CDR3 nucleotide sequence: TGTGCCAGTTCAGGGACAGGGCCGATCGGCTATGGCTACACCTTC. The entire variable domain, with the rest obtained from reference TRBV19 and TRBJ1-2, is as follows: DGGITQSPKYLFRKEGQNVTLSCEQNLNHDAMYWYRQDPGQGLRLIYYSQIVNDFQKGDIAEGYSVSREKKESFPLTVTSAQKNPTAFYLCASSGTGPIGYGYTFGSGTRLTVV.

This rearrangement joins TRBV2 to TRBJ1-4; D is uncertain. The CDR3 covers 14 residues. Between the trimmed V and J ends, which lost 3 bases and 5 bases, there was a span of 10 bases. The germline V gene encodes CDR1 SNHLY and CDR2 FYNNEI. In DNA form, the CDR3 reads TGTGCCAGCAGTGAGGGCCAGTGGAATGAAAAACTGTTTTTT. Its protein is CASSEGQWNEKLFF.

The V call is TRBV7-8, the J call TRBJ2-5; 12 bases are shared with TRBD2. The germline gives CDR1 SGHVS, CDR2 FQNEAQ. Germline trimming cut 7 bases from V and 3 bases from J; bases unmatched to any gene: 6. The CDR3 has 15 amino acids. The CDR3 DNA follows: TGTGCCAGCACAGACCCTAGCGGGGGGGAAGAGACCCAGTACTTC. Translated, it gives CASTDPSGGEETQYF.

This clone has more than one count but fewer than ten. The V gene is TRBV4-1, the J gene TRBJ1-6; D gene uncertain. This CDR3 is 15 amino acids long. Trimming took off 1 base at V and 6 bases at J, with 10 bases between the two ends. From germline, CDR1 is MGHRA and CDR2 YSYEKL. The CDR3 DNA is TGCGCCAGCAGCCAAGGGGAGGGTTCTAATTCACCCCTCCACTTT. It specifies CASSQGEGSNSPLHF.